The 27 T cell receptor beta chains listed next were all sequenced from one sample in a study of beta chain features in type 1 diabetes. Isolated RNA was reverse transcribed in full, so expressed TCRB transcripts were sequenced. Profiled with immunoSEQ multiplex PCR; TCRdb holds only in-frame clones, not every one. Here the sample spans about 210,000 clones, approximately 10% being singletons. Sequenced: central memory CD4+ T cells from blood. All receptors derive from a young man in good health.

This clone was seen only a few times. The J gene is TRBJ2-7, the V gene TRBV5-1; 7 positions match TRBD1. After removal of 4 bases from V and 2 bases from J, the junction contained 9 bases not matched to a gene. Per germline, CDR1 SGHRS and CDR2 YFSETQ. The CDR3 runs to 15 residues. In DNA form, the CDR3 reads TGCGCCAGCAGCACGTTGACAGGGTCGGCCTACGAGCAGTACTTC. Its translation is CASSTLTGSAYEQYF.

The chain's CDR3 is CSVGVAGVTHFGELFF. Written as DNA, the CDR3 is TGCAGCGTTGGGGTAGCGGGAGTGACTCACTTCGGGGAGCTGTTTTTT. The chain has TRBV29-1 and TRBJ2-2, with TRBD2 identical over 9 bases. V dropped 4 bases and J dropped 7; count of bases not matched to a gene: 13. Per the germline V gene, CDR1 is SQVTM and CDR2 is ANQGSEA. This CDR3 is built from 16 residues.

The gene calls are TRBV4-3 and TRBJ2-3, with D perhaps being TRBD1 or TRBD2 (5 bases each). Germline V CDR1 and CDR2: LGHNA, YSLEER. V dropped 1 base and J dropped 4 bases, with 9 bases sitting between them. This CDR3 region has 14 residues. CDR3: CASSQVRDADTQYF. The CDR3 DNA sequence: TGCGCCAGCAGCCAAGTTAGGGACGCAGATACGCAGTATTTT.

This clone was found a few times. This chain uses TRBV27 with TRBJ2-1; 9 positions match TRBD2. In germline, CDR1 is MNHEY, CDR2 SMNVEV (reference sequence). J lost 8 bases, V lost 2 bases, and 7 bases had no gene match. This CDR3 has 15 amino acids. The CDR3 coding sequence is TGTGCCAGCAGTTTACCCTCTGCGGGAGGGTATGAGCAGTTCTTC. Residues: CASSLPSAGGYEQFF.

The chain combines TRBV5-6 with TRBJ1-2; 7 bases map to TRBD1. The CDR3 has 14 residues. The trim removed 2 bases at V and 3 bases at J, leaving 4 bases unmatched. Germline V CDR1 and CDR2: SGHDT, YYEEEE. This CDR3 reads CASSFDRAHYGYTF. CDR3 coding DNA: TGTGCCAGCAGCTTCGACAGGGCCCACTATGGCTACACCTTC.

This clone has ten or more counts. V usage is TRBV28 and J usage is TRBJ1-1, with D possibly matching TRBD1 (6 bases). This CDR3 comprises 14 residues. The V end lost 5 bases, the J end lost 3 bases, and 13 bases lay between the germline ends. Germline lookup yields CDR1 MDHEN and CDR2 SYDVKM. The CDR3 protein is CASSPQQGYTEAFF. CDR3 DNA sequence: TGTGCCAGCAGTCCTCAACAGGGATACACTGAAGCTTTCTTT. Full variable domain (outside the CDR3, taken from reference TRBV28 and TRBJ1-1): DVKVTQSSRYLVKRTGEKVFLECVQDMDHENMFWYRQDPGLGLRLIYFSYDVKMKEKGDIPEGYSVSREKKERFSLILESASTNQTSMYLCASSPQQGYTEAFFGQGTRLTVV.

This clone was recorded a few times. V usage is TRBV7-3 and J usage is TRBJ2-1; no firm D call. Per the germline V gene, CDR1 is SGHTA and CDR2 is FQGTGA. The CDR3 length is 13 residues. Trimming stripped 4 bases from V and 9 bases from J, with 13 bases between. CDR3 DNA: TGTGCCAGCAGCTCCGTGGCTTTCGGTGAGCAGTTCTTC. Its protein is CASSSVAFGEQFF.

The chain uses TRBV14 and TRBJ2-7; TRBD2 agrees at 14 bases. Per the germline V gene, CDR1 is SGHDN and CDR2 is FVKESK. The J segment lost 3 bases and the V segment lost 4 bases, leaving 8 bases of the junction unmatched. The CDR3 spans 17 residues. CDR3 bases: TGTGCCAGCAGCCGCGGGACTAGCGGGGGAGGACGCTACGAGCAGTACTTC. Its protein product is CASSRGTSGGGRYEQYF.

The genes are TRBV12-5 and TRBJ2-5; possibly TRBD1 for D (6 bases). Germline V CDR1 and CDR2: LGHNT, FRNRAP. Trimming removed 1 base at V and 5 bases at J, with 14 bases between. This CDR3 comprises 15 residues. CDR3 DNA sequence: TGTGCTAGTGGTTTGGGGAGCTCGCAGGGGGAGACCCAGTACTTC. Translated: CASGLGSSQGETQYF.

This chain links TRBV7-3 with TRBJ1-5; D ambiguous. CDR1 is SGHTA and CDR2 is FQGTGA in the germline V gene. The CDR3 covers 13 residues. V lost 4 bases and J 6 bases, leaving 10 bases between the germline ends. For the CDR3, the DNA is TGTGCCAGCAGCTCAGATCTGGGTCAGCCCCAGCATTTT. Protein product: CASSSDLGQPQHF.

This clone has a handful of counts. The chain is built from TRBV4-1 and TRBJ2-7, with 8 bases matching TRBD1. Germline CDR1 MGHRA, CDR2 YSYEKL. The CDR3 consists of 15 residues. The trim removed 3 bases at V and 9 bases at J, leaving 13 bases unmatched. The chain's CDR3 is CASSHQGQGLGRQYF. DNA of the CDR3: TGCGCCAGCAGCCACCAAGGACAGGGTCTCGGGAGGCAGTACTTC.

The chain has TRBV20-1 and TRBJ2-3; no clear D gene. V was pared by 5 bases and J by 4 bases, with 7 bases between. Germline V gene data show CDR1 as DFQATT and CDR2 as SNEGSKA (reference sequence). CDR3 length: 11 amino acids. The CDR3 coding sequence is TGCAGTGCTGGTATCGCAGATACGCAGTATTTT. Its translation: CSAGIADTQYF.

The V gene is TRBV10-3, the J gene TRBJ2-7, with D perhaps matching TRBD2 (5 bases). Germline values: CDR1 ENHRY, CDR2 SYGVKD. The CDR3 totals 11 residues. Deletions cut 6 bases from V and 6 bases from J, with 9 bases between. The CDR3 here is CAIRNSGEQYF. CDR3 DNA sequence: TGTGCCATCAGGAACAGCGGCGAGCAGTACTTC.

The chain's CDR3 is CASSPDWGSYNEQFF. The DNA for the CDR3 is TGTGCCAGCTCACCAGACTGGGGTTCCTACAATGAGCAGTTCTTC. This rearrangement joins TRBV18 to TRBJ2-1, with D unresolved. Trimming shortened V by 2 bases and J by 1 base, and 9 bases separated the two germline ends. This CDR3 spans 15 amino acids. Germline V gene sequence: CDR1 KGHSH, CDR2 LQKENI.

This clone has a handful of counts. This chain uses TRBV7-3 with TRBJ2-3; TRBD2 matches at 8 bases. CDR3 size: 14 residues. The germline CDR1 and CDR2 sequences are SGHTA and FQGTGA. Germline trimming cut 6 bases from V and 2 bases from J; bases unmatched to any gene: 4. The CDR3: CASSTSGLTDTQYF. The DNA of the CDR3 is TGTGCCAGCAGTACTAGCGGCCTCACAGATACGCAGTATTTT.

This clone was detected a few times. Distinct nucleotide sequences in the sample also encode this CDR3. The rearrangement links TRBV5-4 to TRBJ2-5, with TRBD1 as a possible D gene (5 bases). Germline CDR1 reads SGHNT; CDR2 reads YYREEE (reference sequence). Trimming cost V 6 bases and J 5 bases, with 20 bases left between them. This CDR3 is built from 15 residues. CDR3 in amino acids: CASINRQGSAETQYF. CDR3 nucleotides: TGTGCCAGCATCAATCGGCAGGGCTCTGCGGAGACCCAGTACTTC.

The DNA of the CDR3 is TGCAGCGTTGAAGAATCAGGGGAAGATACGCAGTATTTT. It yields the protein CSVEESGEDTQYF. The chain has TRBV29-1 and TRBJ2-3; TRBD1 might be the D (6 bases). Germline V gene data show CDR1 as SQVTM and CDR2 as ANQGSEA. The V gene lost 0 bases and the J gene lost 5 bases, with 9 bases spanning the gap. The length of the CDR3 is 13 residues.

This clone was counted between two and nine times. The chain carries TRBV5-1 and TRBJ2-5; TRBD2 matches at 13 bases. Germline V gene lookup returns CDR1 SGHRS and CDR2 YFSETQ. J gave up 4 bases and V 4 bases, and 7 bases lay outside the gene matches. The CDR3 contains 16 residues. Here the CDR3 DNA reads TGCGCCAGCAGCCCCCGGACTAGCGGGAGTCGAGAGACCCAGTACTTC. This encodes CASSPRTSGSRETQYF. The full variable domain, its missing parts supplied by reference TRBV5-1 and TRBJ2-5, is KAGVTQTPRYLIKTRGQQVTLSCSPISGHRSVSWYQQTPGQGLQFLFEYFSETQRNKGNFPGRFSGRQFSNSRSEMNVSTLELGDSALYLCASSPRTSGSRETQYFGPGTRLLVL.

CDR3 sequence reads: CAINKWETLSTDTQYF. The CDR3 DNA is TGTGCCATCAACAAGTGGGAGACACTTAGCACAGATACGCAGTATTTT. V gene TRBV10-3 combines with J gene TRBJ2-3; maybe TRBD2 (5 bases). CDR1 is ENHRY and CDR2 is SYGVKD in the germline V gene. Trimming stripped 7 bases from V and 0 bases from J, with 17 bases between. The CDR3 consists of 16 residues.

This CDR3 is CAIRDTGANQPQHF. As DNA, the CDR3 is TGTGCCATCAGAGACACAGGGGCCAATCAGCCCCAGCATTTT. The V gene is TRBV10-3, the J gene TRBJ1-5; 7 positions agree with TRBD1. The V gene end was trimmed by 6 bases and the J gene end by 3 bases; junction bases not matched to a gene: 5. Germline CDR1 and CDR2: ENHRY and SYGVKD. The CDR3 totals 14 residues.

The V gene is TRBV28, the J gene TRBJ2-5; D perhaps matches TRBD1 (5 bases). CDR3 length: 15 amino acids. CDR1 and CDR2 from the germline V gene are MDHEN and SYDVKM. V was pared by 3 bases and J by 4 bases, with 15 bases between. The chain's CDR3 is CASSLPRVGRETQYF. DNA for the CDR3: TGTGCCAGCAGTTTGCCACGGGTGGGGCGAGAGACCCAGTACTTC. The full variable domain, rest sourced from reference TRBV28 and TRBJ2-5, is DVKVTQSSRYLVKRTGEKVFLECVQDMDHENMFWYRQDPGLGLRLIYFSYDVKMKEKGDIPEGYSVSREKKERFSLILESASTNQTSMYLCASSLPRVGRETQYFGPGTRLLVL.

The chain recombines TRBV2 with TRBJ1-1, with D perhaps TRBD1 (5 bases). V lost 11 bases, J lost 0 bases, and 13 bases lay in between. Germline V gives CDR1 SNHLY, CDR2 FYNNEI. The CDR3 totals 13 residues. The DNA for the CDR3 is TGTGCCGTCGAACAGGACATGAACACTGAAGCTTTCTTT. Its protein product is CAVEQDMNTEAFF.

The chain uses TRBV5-1 and TRBJ2-3; TRBD2 aligns across 11 bases. The CDR3 extends over 17 amino acids. The germline CDR1 and CDR2 sequences are SGHRS and YFSETQ. Trimming cost V 0 bases and J 5 bases; bases outside gene matches: 8. The CDR3 loop reads CASSLGVLAGVRDTQYF. As DNA, the CDR3 is TGCGCCAGCAGCTTGGGAGTACTAGCGGGAGTGAGAGATACGCAGTATTTT. The variable domain in full, completed from reference TRBV5-1 and TRBJ2-3, reads KAGVTQTPRYLIKTRGQQVTLSCSPISGHRSVSWYQQTPGQGLQFLFEYFSETQRNKGNFPGRFSGRQFSNSRSEMNVSTLELGDSALYLCASSLGVLAGVRDTQYFGPGTRLTVL.

This chain links TRBV15 with TRBJ1-5; D gene uncertain. Germline CDR1 is LNHNV and CDR2 is YYDKDF (reference sequence). With 0 bases removed from V and 3 bases from J, the gap between germline ends came to 12 bases. There are 16 residues in the CDR3. The CDR3 reads CATSRDRAGANQPQHF. The CDR3 DNA reads as TGTGCCACCAGCAGAGATCGGGCGGGCGCCAATCAGCCCCAGCATTTT.

This clone was recorded a few times. The V and J genes are TRBV11-2 and TRBJ2-3, with 11 bases lining up with TRBD2. From germline, CDR1 is SGHAT and CDR2 FQNNGV. V lost 2 bases and J lost 5; bases outside the gene matches: 9. The CDR3 runs 17 residues. The CDR3 DNA sequence: TGTGCCAGCAGCTTACTCCCTAGCGGGGGGACGGGAGATACGCAGTATTTT. Its translation: CASSLLPSGGTGDTQYF.

This clone has a handful of counts. The CDR3 protein is CASSPARPRSGANVLTF. The CDR3 bases are TGTGCCAGCAGCCCCGCGCGGCCTCGCTCTGGGGCCAACGTCCTGACTTTC. The chain carries TRBV7-2 and TRBJ2-6; D is uncertain. The germline V gene has CDR1 SGHTA and CDR2 FQGNSA. CDR3 length: 17 residues. V lost 5 bases and J lost 0, with 14 bases in between.

This clone was seen repeatedly, ten times or more. The sample holds other DNA sequences that translate to the same CDR3. This sequence joins TRBV7-9 and TRBJ2-3, with D possibly matching TRBD2 (6 bases). Trimming took off 5 bases at V and 0 bases at J, with 9 bases between the two ends. The CDR3 sequence is 14 residues long. Looked up from germline, CDR1 is SEHNR and CDR2 is FQNEAQ (reference sequence). CDR3 coding DNA: TGTGCCAGCAGCCCGGGACTTAGCACAGATACGCAGTATTTT. Amino acid sequence: CASSPGLSTDTQYF.